These T cell receptor beta chains were read from a single sample in a study of long-term antiretroviral therapy in people with HIV. The method was immunoSEQ multiplex PCR; TCRdb's version includes in-frame clones alone and lacks a portion of them. Counted here are approximately 28,000 clones, about 84% occurring once; the ten biggest clones make up roughly 10%. The sequenced sample was unsorted PBMCs, obtained 0.8 years before starting antiretroviral therapy. The receptors come from a man between 18 and 35 years old with HIV. Each CDR3 is given with its conserved first and last residue. Fields, in order: J gene, D gene, V gene, clone size, CDR3 DNA, CDR3 protein. The D gene is left open where the match is weak. Some rows mark clone size as missing; the rest say once, few, many or name a class of expanded clone.

TRBJ2-7	-	TRBV30	-	TGTGCCTGGAGTGTGGGGGCGGGCTACGAGCAGTACTTC	CAWSVGAGYEQYF
TRBJ1-2	TRBD1	TRBV7-9	-	TGTGCCAGCAGCTTAGTGGGGAGGGACAGCTATGGCTACACCTTC	CASSLVGRDSYGYTF
TRBJ2-1	TRBD1	TRBV6-1	-	TGTGCCAGCAGACCCTCGACAGGGGGAAGGGAGCAGTTCTTC	CASRPSTGGREQFF
TRBJ2-7	-	TRBV27	-	TGTGCCAGCAGTTTTGGTGGGAGAGGCTACGAGCAGTACTTC	CASSFGGRGYEQYF
TRBJ2-2	TRBD2	TRBV9	-	TGTGCCAGCAGCGTGGGACTAGCGGGAGGCACCGGGGAGCTGTTTTTT	CASSVGLAGGTGELFF
TRBJ2-4	TRBD2	TRBV19	medium-sized	TGTGCCAGTAGTATAGGTGGACTAGTCTGGGCCAAAAACATTCAGTACTTC	CASSIGGLVWAKNIQYF
TRBJ1-2	TRBD1	TRBV6-5	few	TGTGCCAGCAGGCGGGACAGGGGGCTCTATGGCTACACCTTC	CASRRDRGLYGYTF
TRBJ2-7	TRBD1	TRBV27	medium-sized	TGTGCCAGCCAGACAGGGGGCGCCGATTCCTACGAGCAGTACTTC	CASQTGGADSYEQYF
TRBJ2-1	TRBD2	TRBV29-1	-	TGCAGCGTGGCTAGCGGGGGACAATACAATGAGCAGTTCTTC	CSVASGGQYNEQFF
TRBJ1-1	-	TRBV7-9	-	TGTGCCAGCAGCTCAAGACAGGACACTGAAGCTTTCTTT	CASSSRQDTEAFF
TRBJ1-1	-	TRBV15	-	TGTGCCACCTCGTGGGTCAACACTGAAGCTTTCTTT	CATSWVNTEAFF
TRBJ2-7	-	TRBV6-5	-	TGTGCCAGCAGTTACTCTCCCTTTTACGAGCAGTACTTC	CASSYSPFYEQYF
TRBJ2-1	-	TRBV19	-	TGTGCCAGTAGCCGGGACTTTACCTACAATGAGCAGTTCTTC	CASSRDFTYNEQFF
TRBJ1-4	-	TRBV6-1	-	TGTGCCAGCAGTGACTGGGGACACCCAACTAATGAAAAACTGTTTTTT	CASSDWGHPTNEKLFF
TRBJ2-7	-	TRBV4-1	-	TGCGCCAGCAGCCAAGAGGTCCAGGGTGGTCGGGACGAGCAGTACTTC	CASSQEVQGGRDEQYF
TRBJ1-1	TRBD1	TRBV18	-	TGTGCCAGCTCACTTTCGGGGACAGACACTGAAGCTTTCTTT	CASSLSGTDTEAFF
TRBJ2-7	-	TRBV21-1	-	TGTGCCAGCAGCACAGGGGTACACGAGCAGTACTTC	CASSTGVHEQYF
TRBJ1-3	TRBD1	TRBV7-3	once	TGTGCCAGCAGCTTAACACCTACAGGGGGTTCTGGAAACACCATATATTTT	CASSLTPTGGSGNTIYF
TRBJ2-1	TRBD2	TRBV5-1	-	TGCGCCAGCAACCAAGGACTAGCGGGAGCCTACAATGAGCAGTTCTTC	CASNQGLAGAYNEQFF
TRBJ2-2	-	TRBV7-2	-	TGTGCCAGCAGCCTCAATCCCTGGGGGGCGAACACCGGGGAGCTGTTTTTT	CASSLNPWGANTGELFF
TRBJ1-2	TRBD1	TRBV6-1	-	TGTGCCAGCAGTGCGGATAATACAGGGGGTGGCTATGGCTACACCTTC	CASSADNTGGGYGYTF
TRBJ2-7	-	TRBV28	-	TGTGCCAGCAGTTTTTGGCTAGCTAGTTACGAGCAGTACTTC	CASSFWLASYEQYF
TRBJ2-7	-	TRBV21-1	once	TGTGCCAGCCTCATATACGAGCAGTACTTC	CASLIYEQYF
TRBJ1-1	TRBD1	TRBV5-1	-	TGCGCCAGCAGCTCCCCATCTCCCCCCCCCGCGGACAGGGGGCATGGCACTGAAGCTTTCTTT	CASSSPSPPPADRGHGTEAFF
TRBJ2-7	-	TRBV2	-	TGTGCCAGCAGTGAAGGGGGGGGGCACCCCTACGAGCAGTACTTC	CASSEGGGHPYEQYF
TRBJ1-3	-	TRBV28	-	TGTGCCAGCAGACTACCACAGGCTGGAAACACCATATATTTT	CASRLPQAGNTIYF
TRBJ2-3	-	TRBV9	-	TGTGCCAGCAGCGACCGGGCCCCCGGGGTAGATACGCAGTATTTT	CASSDRAPGVDTQYF
TRBJ1-6	TRBD1	TRBV5-4	few	TGTGCCAGCAGCAGAGGACAGGGGGTTTCACCCCTCCACTTT	CASSRGQGVSPLHF
TRBJ2-7	TRBD2	TRBV11-2	-	TGTGCCAGCAGCGACGTACGCGGGAGGGCCGTCGAGCAGTACTTC	CASSDVRGRAVEQYF
TRBJ1-4	-	TRBV7-2	-	TGTGCCAGCAGCCCGGGACACTCAACTAATGAAAAACTGTTTTTT	CASSPGHSTNEKLFF